This T cell receptor (beta chain) was sequenced during a study of T cells in Graves' hyperthyroidism and ophthalmopathy. A note on this clonotype: What it recognizes is unknown.

Findings and limits, study-wide: Stable hyperthyroidism and ophthalmopathy were separated using 13 V-J signatures. Among clonotypes expanded in thyroid above 0.001, most were also found in blood.

Patients were excluded for uncontrolled infection, other autoimmune disease, pregnancy or lactation. For the diagnoses, clinical symptoms, serum thyroxine and TRAb, thyroid ultrasound and orbital computed tomography were used. Amplification yielded TCR beta CDR3 regions, with RNA transcripts as the source. The primer set for the first-round RT-PCR of the TCR CDR3 was HTBI. TCRdb re-analysed the multiplex PCR reads in MiXCR, keeping a single row per CDR3 protein. This sample carries 350,000 to 450,000 distinct CDR3 sequences, 15% to 20% of them seen once, and the ten largest clones take around 35%. The CDR3 length is 15 residues. V lost 4 bases and J 6 bases, leaving 19 bases between the germline ends. Germline-derived CDR1 and CDR2 are SGHRS and YFSETQ.

Sequenced input: blood. The chain carries TRBV5-1 and TRBJ1-1, with TRBD1 as a possible D gene (6 bases). This TCR was recovered from a woman in her 30s with Graves' hyperthyroidism that later progressed to Graves' ophthalmopathy. DNA for the CDR3: TGCGCCAGCAGCCCGGGTGGCAGGGGTCTCTCTGAAGCTTTCTTT. Amino acids: CASSPGGRGLSEAFF.